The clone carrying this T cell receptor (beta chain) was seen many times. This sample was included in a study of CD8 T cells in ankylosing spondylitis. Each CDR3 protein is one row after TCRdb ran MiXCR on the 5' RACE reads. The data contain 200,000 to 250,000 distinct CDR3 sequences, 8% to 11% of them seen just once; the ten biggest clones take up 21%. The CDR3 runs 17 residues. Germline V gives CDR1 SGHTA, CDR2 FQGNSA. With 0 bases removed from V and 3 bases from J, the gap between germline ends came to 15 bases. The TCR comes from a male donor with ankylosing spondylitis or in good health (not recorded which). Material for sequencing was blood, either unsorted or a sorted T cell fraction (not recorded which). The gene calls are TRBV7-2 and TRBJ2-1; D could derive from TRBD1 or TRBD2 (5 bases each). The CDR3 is CASSLARDGGFYNEQFF. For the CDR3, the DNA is TGTGCCAGCAGCTTAGCCCGGGACGGAGGCTTCTACAATGAGCAGTTCTTC.